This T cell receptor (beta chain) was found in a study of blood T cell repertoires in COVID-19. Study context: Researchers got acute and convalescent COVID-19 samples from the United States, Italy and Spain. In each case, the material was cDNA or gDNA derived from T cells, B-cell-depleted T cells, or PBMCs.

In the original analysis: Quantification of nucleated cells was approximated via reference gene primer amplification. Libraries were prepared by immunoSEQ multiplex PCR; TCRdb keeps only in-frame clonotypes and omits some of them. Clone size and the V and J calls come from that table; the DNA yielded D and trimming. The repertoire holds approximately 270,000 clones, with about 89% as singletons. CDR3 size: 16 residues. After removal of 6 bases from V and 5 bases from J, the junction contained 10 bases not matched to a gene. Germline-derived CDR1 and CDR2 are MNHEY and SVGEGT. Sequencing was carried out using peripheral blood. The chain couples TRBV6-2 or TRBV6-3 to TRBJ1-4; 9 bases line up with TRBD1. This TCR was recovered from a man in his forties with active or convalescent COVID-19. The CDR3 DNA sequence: TGTGCCAGCAGCAGAGACCCCGGGACAGGGAATGAAAAACTGTTTTTT. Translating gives CASSRDPGTGNEKLFF.